The subject of this entry is one TCR beta chain. Its antigen is still unknown. TCRdb re-called the reads through MiXCR, storing one row per CDR3 protein. The profile shows about 740,000 distinct CDR3 sequences, approximately 40% of them singletons. This sample is part of a study of T cell repertoires in cytomegalovirus infection. Study information: TCR beta signatures that were public indicated CMV infection and matching HLA type.

Study results and caveats: CMV-specific TCR beta clonotypes restricted by HLA-C were the ones dominating the ex vivo response. Carriage of CMV together with the relevant HLA was identifiable through cumulative public TCR beta family frequency.

There are 15 residues in the CDR3. With 0 bases clipped from V and 9 bases from J, the junction kept 6 bases outside the gene matches. Sequencing was done on a sample of PBMCs. The source of this sequence is a human donor in good health (CMV status not recorded). Some clones in this sample may be carry-over from other donors' samples. V and J are TRBV12-3 or TRBV12-4 and TRBJ2-1, with TRBD1 matching over 9 bases. In DNA form, the CDR3 reads TGTGCCAGCAGTTTAGCGAGGGGACAGGGATCTGAGCAGTTCTTC. Its translation: CASSLARGQGSEQFF.